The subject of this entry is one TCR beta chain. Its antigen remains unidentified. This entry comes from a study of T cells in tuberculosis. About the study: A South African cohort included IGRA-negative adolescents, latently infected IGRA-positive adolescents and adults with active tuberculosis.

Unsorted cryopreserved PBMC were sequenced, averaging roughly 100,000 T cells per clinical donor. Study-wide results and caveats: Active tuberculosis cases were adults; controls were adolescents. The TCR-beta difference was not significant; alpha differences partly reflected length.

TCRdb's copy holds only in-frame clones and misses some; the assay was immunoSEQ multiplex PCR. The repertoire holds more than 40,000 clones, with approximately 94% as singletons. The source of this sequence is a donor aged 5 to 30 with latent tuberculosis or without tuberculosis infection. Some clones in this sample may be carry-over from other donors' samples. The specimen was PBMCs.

The CDR3 loop is CAAGRGTYEQYF. CDR3 sequence (DNA): TGTGCCGCGGGACGGGGAACTTACGAGCAGTACTTC. The chain links TRBV19 to TRBJ2-7, with a possible D match to TRBD2 (6 bases). Germline V gives CDR1 LNHDA, CDR2 SQIVND (reference sequence). Trimming removed 11 bases from V and 4 bases from J, with 15 bases in between. This CDR3 is built from 12 residues. The full variable domain, with the rest looked up from reference TRBV19 and TRBJ2-7, is DGGITQSPKYLFRKEGQNVTLSCEQNLNHDAMYWYRQDPGQGLRLIYYSQIVNDFQKGDIAEGYSVSREKKESFPLTVTSAQKNPTAFYLCAAGRGTYEQYFGPGTRLTVT.